Listed below are T cell receptor beta chains from one sample, sequenced in a study of cytomegalovirus exposure and HLA in healthy donors. Sequenced by immunoSEQ multiplex PCR; TCRdb stores in-frame clones only, minus some. The sample contains more than 110,000 clones, under 80% of which appear only once. Sequenced material: PBMCs. All receptors come from a woman in her fifties or sixties in good health and CMV-seropositive. Both conserved end residues are part of each CDR3.

v_call cdr3_aa
TRBV6-5 CASSTRTGDYGYTF
TRBV11-2 CASSSDRDSLVSSYNEQFF
TRBV6-6 CASSYGGDTYEQYF
TRBV11-3 CASSRGGGAYEQYF
TRBV4-3 CASSHQSRLAAYEQYF
TRBV11-2 CASSEPPIQYF
TRBV5-4 CASSLEFGTGGEFDEQFF
TRBV30 CAWSPGQGLGGNTIYF
TRBV19 CASRTGRLNTEAFF
TRBV2 CASSRTSGDYNEQFF
TRBV2 CASSVFQKTGQFF
TRBV9 CASSGRTSGGSIGELFF
TRBV5-1 CASSLDPGSVETQYF
TRBV7-2 CASSGGGIGTGYNSPLHF
TRBV11-2 CASSSLRTSGGSSYEQYF
TRBV7-6 CASSSGTGMNTEAFF
TRBV28 CASSTQGAGKGYTF
TRBV5-1 CASSLGQFLAGANVLTF
TRBV2 CASSVEQTDTQYF
TRBV5-1 CASSLGLAGGDEQFF
TRBV6-4 CASSDSRTNTGELFF
TRBV9 CASSVQGTNSPLHF
TRBV12-5 CASGRDRGFYEQYF
TRBV9 CASSSTGAAEAFF
TRBV2 CASSEALPLQGRTFF
TRBV7-3 CASSMTLDQPQHF
TRBV15 CATSRVTGTRGQPQHF
TRBV4-1 CASSQRDRGTGEQYF
TRBV29-1 CSTKTGTMNTEAFF
TRBV11-2 CASSIRAGGSTDTQYF
TRBV29-1 CSVEVQAIYGYTF
TRBV5-6 CASSFALRNPSYGYTF
TRBV5-1 CASSLETGIGEAFF
TRBV27 CASSFSSTGSYEQYF
TRBV28 CASSLFRYYYGYTF
TRBV18 CASSPYRGQETQYF
TRBV6-6 CASTNSLGANVLTF
TRBV19 CASSHPGQYNSPLHF
TRBV25-1 CASSWGQGGGYTF
TRBV10-3 CAISESGQGGDSPLHF
TRBV7-2 CASSSRWGGGANYGYTF
TRBV4-3 CASSQDYNAGNTIYF
TRBV12-5 CASGLVLGQGVSPSYEQYF
TRBV5-1 CASSLLDSQETQYF
TRBV28 CASSVRPVQGDGYTF
TRBV27 CASSRSGQGGLYEQYF
TRBV6-1 CASSDGRGLPRLDTQYF
TRBV7-3 CASSPRVVGADTQYF
TRBV4-1 CASSANPTGNANTGELFF
TRBV29-1 CSARAAGSSYEQYF
TRBV7-2 CASSSLTPGQGMGGYTF
TRBV2 CASSLGLAGDTQYF
TRBV2 CASRLGLAGGLGETQYF
TRBV2 CASSDRRKNTGELFF
TRBV27 CASSSGTGGNEQYF
TRBV11-3 CASSLGTSEWETQYF
TRBV9 CASSPHSGGTSNEQFF
TRBV29-1 CSTTGGDEKLFF
TRBV7-9 CASSFQGETQYF